The source of this T cell receptor (beta chain) is a study of blood T cell repertoires in COVID-19. About the research overall: The United States, Italy and Spain provided the acute and convalescent COVID-19 samples. T cells, B-cell-depleted T cells, or PBMCs supplied cDNA or gDNA.

This clone has more than one count but fewer than ten. Germline CDR1 KGHDR, CDR2 SFDVKD. CDR3 length equals 17 residues. Trimming at V came to 3 bases and at J to 9 bases, leaving 16 bases not matched to a gene. Original handling: By means of reference gene primer amplification, nucleated cell counts were estimated. Measured with immunoSEQ multiplex PCR; TCRdb has only the in-frame clones, and not every one. The V and J calls and clone size come from that table; D and trimming were worked out from the DNA. Among around 200,000 clones, 80% to 90% were seen once, and the ten largest hold more than 2.5%.

The clonotype was recovered from a man between 60 and 75 years old with acute or convalescent COVID-19. Sample: peripheral blood. J is TRBJ2-1 and V is TRBV24-1; 7 nucleotides agree with TRBD1. The CDR3 reads CATSDPNYRTGGSEQFF. CDR3 in DNA: TGTGCCACCAGTGATCCTAATTATCGGACAGGTGGAAGTGAGCAGTTCTTC.